This TCR beta chain was observed in a study of shared clonotypes between healthy human individuals. Overall study results and limits: It was observed that 5% to 6% of naive CD4 clonotypes were shared across several donors.

Running of the assay took place at deep level. The data were produced by immunoSEQ multiplex PCR, yet TCRdb's version contains in-frame clones alone and is incomplete. The repertoire includes 550,000 to 850,000 clones, about two thirds of them detected once, and approximately 1.7% sits in the top ten. This clone came up a few times. Its target is not known. V lost 6 bases, J lost 8 bases, and 13 bases lay in between. The germline V gene encodes CDR1 MDHEN and CDR2 SYDVKM. The CDR3 consists of 13 residues. Naive CD4+ cells were CD45RA-selected; the remaining cells were memory. J is TRBJ1-4 and V is TRBV28; no definite D call. The specimen sequenced was memory CD4+ T cells sorted from blood. Subset defined: CD45RA-negative fraction. This clonotype was sampled from a woman aged 25 to 39 in good health. The CDR3 reads CASRLTWGEKLFF. CDR3 in DNA: TGTGCCAGCAGGCTAACCTGGGGAGAAAAACTGTTTTTT.